These T cell receptor beta chains were read from a single sample in a study of blood T cell repertoires in COVID-19. TCRdb's table, derived via immunoSEQ multiplex PCR, lists solely in-frame clones and lacks some. The repertoire has around 150,000 clones, 84% of them found once; the top ten carry almost 6.5%. Sequencing was carried out using peripheral blood. These TCRs come from a human donor in a cohort sampled during active COVID-19. The CDR3 runs from the conserved cysteine through the conserved F or W. Each record gives: V gene, D gene, J gene, clone size, CDR3 protein, CDR3 DNA. The D gene is left open where the match is weak. Expanded clones are given a class, and other clones once, few, many or no size at all.

V: TRBV4-2
D: -
J: TRBJ1-6
size: few
CDR3: CASSQERTGNSPLHF
DNA: TGTGCCAGCAGCCAAGAACGAACAGGGAATTCACCCCTCCACTTT

V: TRBV10-3
D: -
J: TRBJ2-5
size: -
CDR3: CAIAAGETQYF
DNA: TGTGCCATCGCTGCCGGGGAGACCCAGTACTTC

V: TRBV19
D: -
J: TRBJ2-7
size: -
CDR3: CASSIEAKVASYEQYF
DNA: TGTGCCAGTAGTATAGAGGCTAAAGTAGCGTCCTACGAGCAGTACTTC

V: TRBV7-9
D: -
J: TRBJ1-5
size: -
CDR3: CASSSLGNQPQHF
DNA: TGTGCCAGCAGCTCTCTGGGCAACCAGCCCCAGCATTTT

V: TRBV5-1
D: -
J: TRBJ2-7
size: -
CDR3: CASSLASSYEQYF
DNA: TGCGCCAGCAGCTTGGCCAGCTCCTACGAGCAGTACTTC

V: TRBV11-1
D: TRBD2
J: TRBJ2-3
size: few
CDR3: CASSPVAGDTQYF
DNA: TGTGCCAGCAGCCCAGTAGCGGGGGATACGCAGTATTTT

V: TRBV5-1
D: TRBD2
J: TRBJ2-5
size: -
CDR3: CASSWGGGRQETQYF
DNA: TGCGCCAGCAGCTGGGGCGGGGGGCGGCAAGAGACCCAGTACTTC

V: TRBV3-1/TRBV3-2
D: TRBD1
J: TRBJ1-2
size: few
CDR3: CASSPSTGAQYGYTF
DNA: TGTGCCAGCAGCCCATCGACAGGGGCCCAGTATGGCTACACCTTC

V: TRBV11-2
D: TRBD1
J: TRBJ2-7
size: -
CDR3: CASSLRDRAYEQYF
DNA: TGTGCCAGCAGCCTTAGGGACAGGGCCTACGAGCAGTACTTC

V: TRBV13
D: TRBD1
J: TRBJ1-2
size: -
CDR3: CASKTQGVDYGYTF
DNA: TGTGCCAGCAAAACACAGGGGGTGGACTATGGCTACACCTTC

V: TRBV11-2
D: TRBD1
J: TRBJ1-1
size: once
CDR3: CASSLRDREAFF
DNA: TGTGCCAGCAGCCTCCGGGACAGGGAAGCTTTCTTT

V: TRBV7-9
D: -
J: TRBJ2-7
size: -
CDR3: CASSSHGGPYEQYF
DNA: TGTGCCAGCAGCTCACATGGAGGTCCCTACGAGCAGTACTTC

V: TRBV18
D: -
J: TRBJ2-7
size: once
CDR3: CASSPEGIAREQYF
DNA: TGTGCCAGCTCACCGGAAGGTATCGCGCGGGAGCAGTACTTC

V: TRBV3-1/TRBV3-2
D: -
J: TRBJ1-3
size: -
CDR3: CASSPTAGSGGNTIYF
DNA: TGTGCCAGCAGCCCGACTGCTGGGTCCGGCGGAAACACCATATATTTT

V: TRBV6-5
D: -
J: TRBJ1-2
size: -
CDR3: CASRSTGTYGYTF
DNA: TGTGCCAGCAGATCGACAGGAACCTATGGCTACACCTTC

V: TRBV4-2
D: -
J: TRBJ2-5
size: once
CDR3: CASSQSGVSYQETQYF
DNA: TGTGCCAGCAGCCAATCCGGTGTTAGCTACCAAGAGACCCAGTACTTC

V: TRBV7-9
D: -
J: TRBJ2-3
size: -
CDR3: CASSLSRLGTAQYF
DNA: TGTGCCAGCAGCTTAAGCAGGTTAGGTACGGCGCAGTATTTT

V: TRBV7-2
D: -
J: TRBJ2-7
size: few
CDR3: CASSLRRSGYEQYF
DNA: TGTGCCAGCAGCTTACGTCGGAGTGGCTACGAGCAGTACTTC

V: TRBV2
D: -
J: TRBJ2-7
size: -
CDR3: CASGAYSYEQYF
DNA: TGTGCCAGCGGGGCATACTCCTACGAGCAGTACTTC

V: TRBV7-9
D: -
J: TRBJ1-2
size: -
CDR3: CASSLSPETYGYTF
DNA: TGTGCCAGCAGCTTATCCCCGGAGACCTATGGCTACACCTTC

V: TRBV19
D: -
J: TRBJ1-4
size: -
CDR3: CASSIIVDRFTNEKLFF
DNA: TGTGCCAGTAGTATCATCGTCGACAGGTTTACTAATGAAAAACTGTTTTTT

V: TRBV5-6
D: TRBD2
J: TRBJ2-7
size: -
CDR3: CASSRWKLAGVSYEQYF
DNA: TGTGCCAGCAGCCGCTGGAAACTAGCGGGGGTTTCCTACGAGCAGTACTTC

V: TRBV9
D: -
J: TRBJ2-7
size: -
CDR3: CASSVESGFSGEQYF
DNA: TGTGCCAGCAGCGTAGAGTCAGGTTTCTCGGGGGAGCAGTACTTC

V: TRBV6-2/TRBV6-3
D: TRBD2
J: TRBJ2-1
size: -
CDR3: CASSRLAGNYNEQFF
DNA: TGTGCCAGCAGTCGACTAGCGGGGAATTACAATGAGCAGTTCTTC

V: TRBV7-9
D: -
J: TRBJ2-1
size: -
CDR3: CASSLMSSYNEQFF
DNA: TGTGCCAGCAGCTTGATGAGCTCCTACAATGAGCAGTTCTTC

V: TRBV6-6
D: TRBD1
J: TRBJ1-4
size: -
CDR3: CASSYSGGSNEKLFF
DNA: TGTGCCAGCAGTTACTCAGGGGGCTCTAATGAAAAACTGTTTTTT

V: TRBV6-4
D: TRBD2
J: TRBJ2-3
size: -
CDR3: CASSDSSGGTDTQYF
DNA: TGTGCCAGCAGTGATTCTAGCGGGGGGACGGATACGCAGTATTTT

V: TRBV5-1
D: -
J: TRBJ2-2
size: -
CDR3: CASSPVRTANTGELFF
DNA: TGCGCCAGCAGCCCAGTGCGGACAGCGAACACCGGGGAGCTGTTTTTT

V: TRBV5-1
D: -
J: TRBJ2-2
size: -
CDR3: CASSLVFNTGELFF
DNA: TGCGCCAGCAGCTTGGTCTTTAACACCGGGGAGCTGTTTTTT

V: TRBV27
D: TRBD2
J: TRBJ2-5
size: -
CDR3: CASSRLAGVIQETQYF
DNA: TGTGCCAGCAGCCGACTAGCGGGGGTTATCCAAGAGACCCAGTACTTC

V: TRBV18
D: -
J: TRBJ1-6
size: -
CDR3: CASSPRGDRNSPLHF
DNA: TGTGCCAGCTCACCACGGGGGGACCGTAATTCACCCCTCCACTTT

V: TRBV5-1
D: TRBD1
J: TRBJ2-3
size: -
CDR3: CASSRLDRVRADTQYF
DNA: TGCGCCAGCAGCCGCCTAGACAGGGTACGGGCAGATACGCAGTATTTT

V: TRBV19
D: TRBD2
J: TRBJ2-3
size: few
CDR3: CASSVASGGVKDTQYF
DNA: TGTGCCAGTAGTGTAGCTAGCGGGGGGGTTAAAGATACGCAGTATTTT

V: TRBV18
D: TRBD1
J: TRBJ1-2
size: -
CDR3: CASSLGDRVDYGYTF
DNA: TGTGCCAGCTCGCTGGGAGACAGGGTTGACTATGGCTACACCTTC

V: TRBV9
D: -
J: TRBJ2-2
size: -
CDR3: CASSVGSRGNTGELFF
DNA: TGTGCCAGCAGCGTAGGTAGCCGGGGGAACACCGGGGAGCTGTTTTTT

V: TRBV5-1
D: TRBD2
J: TRBJ2-1
size: -
CDR3: CASSPQGGALYNEQFF
DNA: TGCGCCAGCAGCCCGCAGGGAGGGGCCCTCTACAATGAGCAGTTCTTC

V: TRBV4-1
D: -
J: TRBJ2-3
size: once
CDR3: CASSQGWGTNTDTQYF
DNA: TGCGCCAGCAGCCAAGGATGGGGGACAAACACAGATACGCAGTATTTT

V: TRBV12-3/TRBV12-4
D: -
J: TRBJ1-2
size: -
CDR3: CASSSSNYGYTF
DNA: TGTGCCAGCAGTTCGTCTAACTATGGCTACACCTTC